This T cell receptor (beta chain) was documented in a study of shared clonotypes between healthy human individuals. General study results and limits: Sampling involved blood alone; tissue repertoires likely differ.

TCRdb keeps only in-frame clones here, not all; method: immunoSEQ multiplex PCR. The top ten clones hold 0.32% of a sample with roughly 400,000 clones, roughly 96% of them seen once. Germline V gene data show CDR1 as MDHEN and CDR2 as SYDVKM. The CDR3 is 15 residues long. The ends were cut back, 6 bases at V and 2 bases at J, with 16 bases in the middle. In regard to this clone: Its antigen is unknown.

The V and J genes are TRBV28 and TRBJ1-1; perhaps TRBD1 as D (6 bases). The TCR comes from a man younger than 45 in good health. Sample: memory CD8+ T cells sorted from blood. Subset meaning: CD45RO+ cells pooled with CCR7-negative TemRA cells. The CDR3 spells CASRAPDRSNTEAFF. The DNA for the CDR3 is TGTGCCAGCAGGGCCCCGGACAGAAGCAACACTGAAGCTTTCTTT. Looking up the rest from reference TRBV28 and TRBJ1-1 gives the full variable domain: DVKVTQSSRYLVKRTGEKVFLECVQDMDHENMFWYRQDPGLGLRLIYFSYDVKMKEKGDIPEGYSVSREKKERFSLILESASTNQTSMYLCASRAPDRSNTEAFFGQGTRLTVV.